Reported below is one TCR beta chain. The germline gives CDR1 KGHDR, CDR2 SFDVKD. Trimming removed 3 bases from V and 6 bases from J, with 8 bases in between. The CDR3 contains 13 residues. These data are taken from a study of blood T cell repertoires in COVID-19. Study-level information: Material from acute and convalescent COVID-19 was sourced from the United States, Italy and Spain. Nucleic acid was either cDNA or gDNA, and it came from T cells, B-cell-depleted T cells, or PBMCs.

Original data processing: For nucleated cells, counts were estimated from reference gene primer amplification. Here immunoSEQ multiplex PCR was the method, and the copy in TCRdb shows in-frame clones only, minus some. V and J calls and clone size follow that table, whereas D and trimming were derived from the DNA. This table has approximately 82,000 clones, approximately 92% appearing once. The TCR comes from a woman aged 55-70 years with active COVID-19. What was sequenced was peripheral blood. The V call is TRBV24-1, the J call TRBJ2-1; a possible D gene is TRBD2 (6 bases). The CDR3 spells CATSDGGSNEQFF. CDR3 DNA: TGTGCCACCAGTGATGGGGGGTCCAATGAGCAGTTCTTC.